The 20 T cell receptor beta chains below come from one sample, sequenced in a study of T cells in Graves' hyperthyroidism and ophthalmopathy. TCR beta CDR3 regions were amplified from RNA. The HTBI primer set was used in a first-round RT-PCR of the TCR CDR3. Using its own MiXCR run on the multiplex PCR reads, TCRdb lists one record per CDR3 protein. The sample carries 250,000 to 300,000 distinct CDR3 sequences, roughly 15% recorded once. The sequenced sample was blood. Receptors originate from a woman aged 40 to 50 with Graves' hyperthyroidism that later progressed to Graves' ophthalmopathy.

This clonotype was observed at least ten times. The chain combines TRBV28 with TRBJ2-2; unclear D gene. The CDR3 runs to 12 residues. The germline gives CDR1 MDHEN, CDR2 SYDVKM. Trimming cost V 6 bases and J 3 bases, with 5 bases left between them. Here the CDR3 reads CASSRDTGELFF. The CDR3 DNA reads TGTGCCAGCAGCCGAGACACCGGGGAGCTGTTTTTT.

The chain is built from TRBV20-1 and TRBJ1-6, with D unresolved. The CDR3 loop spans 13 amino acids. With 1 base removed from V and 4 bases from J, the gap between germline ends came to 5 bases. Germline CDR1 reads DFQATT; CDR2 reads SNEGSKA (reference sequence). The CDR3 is CSARALYNSPLHF. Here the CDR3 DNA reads TGCAGTGCTAGAGCCCTGTATAATTCACCCCTCCACTTT.

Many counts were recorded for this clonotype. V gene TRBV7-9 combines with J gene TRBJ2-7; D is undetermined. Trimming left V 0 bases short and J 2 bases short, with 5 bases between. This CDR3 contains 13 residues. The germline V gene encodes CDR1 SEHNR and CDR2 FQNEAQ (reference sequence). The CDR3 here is CASSLASTYEQYF. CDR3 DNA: TGTGCCAGCAGCTTAGCTAGCACCTACGAGCAGTACTTC.

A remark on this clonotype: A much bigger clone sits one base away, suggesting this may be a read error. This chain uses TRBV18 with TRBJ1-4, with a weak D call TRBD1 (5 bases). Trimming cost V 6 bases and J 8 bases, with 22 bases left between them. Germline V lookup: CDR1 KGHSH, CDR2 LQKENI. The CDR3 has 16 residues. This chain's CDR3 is CASSGPGGSRGEKLFF. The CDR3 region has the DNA TGTGCCAGCTCCGGACCGGGGGGATCAAGAGGGGAAAAACTGTTTTTT.

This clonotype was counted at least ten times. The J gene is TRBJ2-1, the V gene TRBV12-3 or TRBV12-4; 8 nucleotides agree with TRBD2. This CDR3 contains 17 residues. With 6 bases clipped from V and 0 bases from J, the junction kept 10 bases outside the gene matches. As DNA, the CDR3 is TGTGCCAGCAGGTCAAGAGGGACTAGTGGCTCCTACAATGAGCAGTTCTTC. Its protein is CASRSRGTSGSYNEQFF.

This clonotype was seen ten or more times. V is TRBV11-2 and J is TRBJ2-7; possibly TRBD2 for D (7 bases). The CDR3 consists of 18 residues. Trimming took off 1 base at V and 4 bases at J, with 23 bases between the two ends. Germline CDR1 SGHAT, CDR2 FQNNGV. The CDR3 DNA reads TGTGCCAGCAGCTTAGGGGGGCCTAGCGGTAATCCGGGGTACGAGCAGTACTTC. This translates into CASSLGGPSGNPGYEQYF.

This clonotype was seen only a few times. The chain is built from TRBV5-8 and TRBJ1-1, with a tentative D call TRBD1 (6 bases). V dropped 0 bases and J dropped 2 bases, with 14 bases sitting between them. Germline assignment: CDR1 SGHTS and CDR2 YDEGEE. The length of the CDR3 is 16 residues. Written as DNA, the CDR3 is TGTGCCAGCAGCTTGGGTAGGACAGATATTAACACTGAAGCTTTCTTT. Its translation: CASSLGRTDINTEAFF.

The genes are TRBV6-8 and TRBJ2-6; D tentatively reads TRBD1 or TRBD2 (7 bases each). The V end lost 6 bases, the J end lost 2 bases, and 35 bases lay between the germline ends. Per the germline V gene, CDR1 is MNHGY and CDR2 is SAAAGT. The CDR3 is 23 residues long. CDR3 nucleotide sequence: TGTGCCAGCAGCCGGAGGAGGCCGCCACTGACAGGGAGGGGACTCGCTGGGGCCAACGTCCTGACTTTC. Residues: CASSRRRPPLTGRGLAGANVLTF.

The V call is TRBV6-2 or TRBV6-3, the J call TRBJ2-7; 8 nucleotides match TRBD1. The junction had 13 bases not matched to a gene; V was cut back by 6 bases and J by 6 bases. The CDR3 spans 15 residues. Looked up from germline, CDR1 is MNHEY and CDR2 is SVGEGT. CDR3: CASSKLTGVTSEQYF. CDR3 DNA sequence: TGTGCCAGCAGCAAACTGACAGGGGTAACCTCCGAGCAGTACTTC.

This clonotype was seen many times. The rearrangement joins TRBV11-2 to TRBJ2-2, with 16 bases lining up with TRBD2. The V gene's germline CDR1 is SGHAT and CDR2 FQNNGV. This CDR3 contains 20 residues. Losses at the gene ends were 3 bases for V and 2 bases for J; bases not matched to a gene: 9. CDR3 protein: CASSFPGLAGGEDNTGELFF. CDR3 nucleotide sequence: TGTGCCAGCAGCTTTCCGGGACTAGCGGGAGGGGAGGATAACACCGGGGAGCTGTTTTTT.

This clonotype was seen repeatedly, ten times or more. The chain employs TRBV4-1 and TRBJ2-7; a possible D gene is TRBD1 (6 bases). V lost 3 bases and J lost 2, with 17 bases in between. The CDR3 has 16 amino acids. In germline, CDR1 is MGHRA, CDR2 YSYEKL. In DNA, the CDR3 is TGCGCCAGCAGCCACCTCCGTCCAGGGGCGCCCTACGAGCAGTACTTC. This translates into CASSHLRPGAPYEQYF.

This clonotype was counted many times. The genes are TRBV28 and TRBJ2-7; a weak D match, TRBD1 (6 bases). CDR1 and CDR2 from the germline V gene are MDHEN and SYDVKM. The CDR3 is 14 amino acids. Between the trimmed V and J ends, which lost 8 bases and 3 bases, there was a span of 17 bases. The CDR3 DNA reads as TGTGCCAGCGCAAAAGGGGGTATTGTCTACGAGCAGTACTTC. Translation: CASAKGGIVYEQYF.

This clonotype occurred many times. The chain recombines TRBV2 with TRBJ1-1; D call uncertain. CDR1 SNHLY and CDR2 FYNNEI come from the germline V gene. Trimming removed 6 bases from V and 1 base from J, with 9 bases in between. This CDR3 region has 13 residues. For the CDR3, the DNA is TGTGCCAGCAGGGAGTGGGCGAACACTGAAGCTTTCTTT. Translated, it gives CASREWANTEAFF.

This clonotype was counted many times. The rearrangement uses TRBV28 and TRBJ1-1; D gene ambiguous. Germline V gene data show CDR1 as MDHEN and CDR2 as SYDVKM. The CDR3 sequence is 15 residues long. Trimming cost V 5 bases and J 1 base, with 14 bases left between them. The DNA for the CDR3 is TGTGCCAGCAGTGCCCTCGACATACCGAACACTGAAGCTTTCTTT. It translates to CASSALDIPNTEAFF.

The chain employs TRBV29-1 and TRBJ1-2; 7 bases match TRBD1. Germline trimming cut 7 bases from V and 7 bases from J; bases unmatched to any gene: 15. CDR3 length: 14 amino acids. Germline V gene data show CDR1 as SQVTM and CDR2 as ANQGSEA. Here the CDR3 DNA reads TGCAGCGGTCGTACCGGGACAGCCACAACTGGCTACACCTTC. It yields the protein CSGRTGTATTGYTF.

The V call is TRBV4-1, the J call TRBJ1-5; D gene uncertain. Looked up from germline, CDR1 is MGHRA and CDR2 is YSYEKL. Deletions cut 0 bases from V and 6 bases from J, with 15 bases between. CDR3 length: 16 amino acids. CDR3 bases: TGCGCCAGCAGCCAAGACCCGTGGAGGGTTAGTCAGCCCCAGCATTTT. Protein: CASSQDPWRVSQPQHF.

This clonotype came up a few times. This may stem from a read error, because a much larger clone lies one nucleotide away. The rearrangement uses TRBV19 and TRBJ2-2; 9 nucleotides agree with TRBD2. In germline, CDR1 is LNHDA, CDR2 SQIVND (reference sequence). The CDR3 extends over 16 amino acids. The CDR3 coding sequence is TGTGCCAGTAGTTTAGGGACTAGCAATCGTCACGGGGAGCCGTTTTTT. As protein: CASSLGTSNRHGEPFF. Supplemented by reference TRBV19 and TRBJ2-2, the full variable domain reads DGGITQSPKYLFRKEGQNVTLSCEQNLNHDAMYWYRQDPGQGLRLIYYSQIVNDFQKGDIAEGYSVSREKKESFPLTVTSAQKNPTAFYLCASSLGTSNRHGEPFFGEGSRLTVL.

The CDR3 sequence is CASCLALGVAVLSGQYF. The DNA of the CDR3 is TGTGCCAGCTGCCTAGCGCTTGGAGTAGCGGTCCTCTCCGGGCAGTACTTC. The chain links TRBV7-2 to TRBJ2-7, with D perhaps TRBD2 (6 bases). Germline CDR1 and CDR2: SGHTA and FQGNSA. Trimming took 8 bases from V and 9 from J, leaving 32 bases between them. This CDR3 is built from 17 residues.

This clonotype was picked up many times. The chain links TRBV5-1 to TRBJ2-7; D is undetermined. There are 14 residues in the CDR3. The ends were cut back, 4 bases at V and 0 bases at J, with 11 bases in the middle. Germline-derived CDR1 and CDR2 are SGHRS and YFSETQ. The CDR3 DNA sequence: TGCGCCAGCAGCAAGGACGGTAGCTCCTACGAGCAGTACTTC. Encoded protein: CASSKDGSSYEQYF.

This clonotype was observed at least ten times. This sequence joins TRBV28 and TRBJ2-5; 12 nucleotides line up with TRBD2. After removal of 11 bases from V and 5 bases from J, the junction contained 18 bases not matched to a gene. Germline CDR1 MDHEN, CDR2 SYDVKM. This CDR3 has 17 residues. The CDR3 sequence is CACEGPGTSGPRETQYF. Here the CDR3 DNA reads TGTGCCTGCGAGGGCCCCGGGACTAGCGGGCCCCGGGAGACCCAGTACTTC.